What follows are 18 T cell receptor beta chains derived from one specimen sequenced in a study of chemoradiotherapy in HPV16-positive cancers. The table came from immunoSEQ multiplex PCR; TCRdb's copy has only in-frame clones and leaves some out. The sample yields approximately 1,500 clones, more than 75% seen once. The source material was tumor tissue, sampled from a patient who underwent chemoradiotherapy. These receptors originate from a human donor with HPV-associated anogenital cancer.

The chain uses TRBV5-1 and TRBJ1-1, with D possibly TRBD1 on 5 matching bases. V was trimmed by 2 bases and J by 5 bases, leaving 16 bases between them. Germline-derived CDR1 and CDR2 are SGHRS and YFSETQ. The CDR3 is made up of 15 amino acids. In DNA form, the CDR3 reads TGCGCCAGCAGCTTTCAATCAGCTGGGGGGACTGAAGCTTTCTTT. This sequence encodes CASSFQSAGGTEAFF.

The chain couples TRBV10-2 to TRBJ2-1; a weak D match, TRBD1 (5 bases). The CDR3 spans 16 residues. Germline V lookup: CDR1 WSHSY, CDR2 SAAADI. V was clipped by 2 bases and J by 0 bases, with 11 bases between them. Here the CDR3 reads CASSEEQVPSYNEQFF. The CDR3, as DNA: TGCGCCAGCAGTGAGGAACAGGTCCCCTCCTACAATGAGCAGTTCTTC.

V usage is TRBV9 and J usage is TRBJ1-2; no clear D gene. CDR3 length equals 13 residues. V shed 0 bases and J shed 7 bases, with 10 bases lying between them. Per the germline V gene, CDR1 is SGDLS and CDR2 is YYNGEE. In DNA, the CDR3 is TGTGCCAGCAGCGTAGGTGGGCTTGGTGGCTACACCTTC. Translated, it gives CASSVGGLGGYTF. The full variable domain, its missing parts supplied by reference TRBV9 and TRBJ1-2, is DSGVTQTPKHLITATGQRVTLRCSPRSGDLSVYWYQQSLDQGLQFLIQYYNGEERAKGNILERFSAQQFPDLHSELNLSSLELGDSALYFCASSVGGLGGYTFGSGTRLTVV.

This sequence joins TRBV7-2 and TRBJ2-3; 7 nucleotides agree with TRBD1. Unmatched junction bases numbered 2, after V lost 1 base and J lost 1 base. Germline V gene lookup returns CDR1 SGHTA and CDR2 FQGNSA. This CDR3 has 15 residues. The chain's CDR3 is CASSLDRGRTDTQYF. CDR3 DNA: TGTGCCAGCAGCTTAGACAGGGGCCGCACAGATACGCAGTATTTT.

The chain has TRBV9 and TRBJ1-2; 9 bases match TRBD1. The germline V gene has CDR1 SGDLS and CDR2 YYNGEE. This CDR3 has 14 amino acids. J was trimmed by 4 bases and V by 6 bases; bases with no gene match: 7. The CDR3 DNA reads as TGTGCCAGCAAGCTGGGACAGGGATCCTATGGCTACACCTTC. Amino acids: CASKLGQGSYGYTF.

This clone was seen once. The chain couples TRBV19 to TRBJ1-1; tentatively, D is TRBD1 (5 bases). The V end was cut by 3 bases, the J end by 1 base, with 21 bases between. Germline CDR1 and CDR2: LNHDA and SQIVND (reference sequence). The CDR3 is 18 residues long. The CDR3 DNA reads TGTGCCAGTAGTATGAGGACACCTGGGGGTGGCCGGAACACTGAAGCTTTCTTT. Protein: CASSMRTPGGGRNTEAFF.

The genes are TRBV6-5 and TRBJ2-2; 8 bases match TRBD1. Germline lookup yields CDR1 MNHEY and CDR2 SVGAGI. This CDR3 has 15 residues. V gave up 4 bases and J gave up 4 bases; unmatched junction bases: 5. The CDR3 loop is CASSWGQATTGELFF. Here the CDR3 DNA reads TGTGCCAGCAGTTGGGGACAGGCCACCACCGGGGAGCTGTTTTTT.

The chain couples TRBV16 to TRBJ1-1; D is uncertain. The V end lost 0 bases, the J end lost 7 bases, and 9 bases lay between the germline ends. Per germline, CDR1 KGHSY and CDR2 FQNENV. This CDR3 contains 13 residues. CDR3 in amino acids: CASSQSNRNEAFF. The CDR3 DNA reads TGTGCCAGCAGCCAATCAAATCGGAATGAAGCTTTCTTT.

This clone was seen a single time. The chain recombines TRBV7-8 with TRBJ2-3; 9 bases fit TRBD1. The J segment lost 8 bases and the V segment lost 5 bases, leaving 11 bases of the junction unmatched. The CDR3 sequence is 15 residues long. CDR1 SGHVS and CDR2 FQNEAQ come from the germline V gene. CDR3 DNA sequence: TGTGCCAGCAGCCCGCAACAGGGGGCGAGGAGTACGCAGTATTTT. The encoded protein is CASSPQQGARSTQYF.

The CDR3 loop reads CASSFSAGTTYEQYF. CDR3 nucleotides: TGTGCCAGCAGCTTCAGTGCCGGGACGACCTACGAGCAGTACTTC. The rearrangement links TRBV5-4 to TRBJ2-7; D possibly matches TRBD1 or TRBD2 (5 bases each). Per germline, CDR1 SGHNT and CDR2 YYREEE (reference sequence). V lost 2 bases and J 2 bases, leaving 14 bases between the germline ends. This CDR3 has 15 residues.

Concerning this clone: The junction shows a germline mismatch at one end, possibly a read error. This chain uses TRBV10-3 with TRBJ1-1, with 9 bases that match TRBD1. The germline V gene encodes CDR1 ENHRY and CDR2 SYGVKD. The CDR3 spans 16 residues. The CDR3 reads CAISEYRGQGNAEAFF. CDR3 nucleotides: TGTGCCATCAGTGAGTACCGCGGACAGGGGAACGCTGAAGCTTTCTTT.

In its sample, this clone was seen once. The chain combines TRBV29-1 with TRBJ2-1; D is uncertain. V lost 8 bases and J 6 bases, leaving 20 bases between the germline ends. The CDR3 covers 14 residues. CDR1 SQVTM and CDR2 ANQGSEA come from the germline V gene. DNA of the CDR3: TGCAGCTATTCTGTCCCCCGCGGCTCCAATGAGCAGTTCTTC. Protein: CSYSVPRGSNEQFF.

This chain joins TRBV12-5 and TRBJ1-1; TRBD1 might be the D (6 bases). CDR1 LGHNT and CDR2 FRNRAP come from the germline V gene. The CDR3 totals 14 residues. The V gene lost 1 base and the J gene lost 5 bases, with 11 bases spanning the gap. The CDR3 DNA follows: TGTGCTAGTGGTTTGGGCACAGGGCCAACTGAAGCTTTCTTT. Encoded protein: CASGLGTGPTEAFF.

The DNA for the CDR3 is TGTGCCAGCAGTTACAAGGGTGACACTGAAGCTTTCTTT. It codes for CASSYKGDTEAFF. V gene TRBV6-5 combines with J gene TRBJ1-1; D is ambiguous. Germline V lookup: CDR1 MNHEY, CDR2 SVGAGI. The CDR3 contains 13 residues. V lost 2 bases and J lost 3, with 7 bases in between.

The gene calls are TRBV2 and TRBJ1-5; D not certain. Trimming pared 4 bases from V and 3 bases from J, leaving 13 bases between. Germline values: CDR1 SNHLY, CDR2 FYNNEI. The CDR3 contains 15 residues. The CDR3: CASSVNPNTNQPQHF. The CDR3 DNA reads as TGTGCCAGCAGTGTAAACCCAAACACCAATCAGCCCCAGCATTTT.

This clone was counted between two and nine times. V usage is TRBV30 and J usage is TRBJ2-7; 8 bases are shared with TRBD2. The length of the CDR3 is 13 residues. The germline V gene encodes CDR1 GTSNPN and CDR2 SVGIG (reference sequence). V gave up 3 bases and J gave up 2 bases; unmatched junction bases: 3. CDR3 nucleotides: TGTGCCTGGAGACGGGGGGGACCCTACGAGCAGTACTTC. Translating gives CAWRRGGPYEQYF.

This chain uses TRBV4-2 with TRBJ2-1; 9 bases match TRBD2. Per germline, CDR1 LGHNA and CDR2 YNFKEQ. CDR3 size: 16 residues. V shed 3 bases, J shed 5 bases, and the junction held 8 bases outside the gene matches. This CDR3 is CASSHDTSGLHNEQFF. DNA for the CDR3: TGTGCCAGCAGCCATGATACTAGCGGGCTTCACAATGAGCAGTTCTTC.

The chain is built from TRBV18 and TRBJ2-7; D is perhaps TRBD1 (5 bases). The CDR3 totals 13 residues. Trimming shortened V by 1 base and J by 4 bases, and 8 bases separated the two germline ends. The V gene's germline CDR1 is KGHSH and CDR2 LQKENI. CDR3 DNA sequence: TGTGCCAGCTCACCACGGGGCGGTTACGAGCAGTACGTC. Encoded protein: CASSPRGGYEQYV.